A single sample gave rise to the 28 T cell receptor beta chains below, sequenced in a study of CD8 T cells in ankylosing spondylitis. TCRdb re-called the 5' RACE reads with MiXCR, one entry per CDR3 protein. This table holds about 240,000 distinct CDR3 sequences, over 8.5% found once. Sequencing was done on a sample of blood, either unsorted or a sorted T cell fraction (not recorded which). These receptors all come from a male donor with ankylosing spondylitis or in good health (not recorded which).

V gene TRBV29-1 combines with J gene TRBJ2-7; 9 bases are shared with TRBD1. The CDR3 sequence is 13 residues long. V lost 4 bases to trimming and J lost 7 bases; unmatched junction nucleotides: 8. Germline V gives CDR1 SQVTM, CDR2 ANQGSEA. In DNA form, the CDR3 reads TGCAGCGTTGTGAGGACAGGGGAAGGTGAGCAGTACTTC. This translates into CSVVRTGEGEQYF.

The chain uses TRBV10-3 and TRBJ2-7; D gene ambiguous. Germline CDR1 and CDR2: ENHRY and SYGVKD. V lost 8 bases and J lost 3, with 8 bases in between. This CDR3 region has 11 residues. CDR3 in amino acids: CAISWGYEQYF. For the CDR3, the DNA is TGTGCCATCTCTTGGGGCTACGAGCAGTACTTC.

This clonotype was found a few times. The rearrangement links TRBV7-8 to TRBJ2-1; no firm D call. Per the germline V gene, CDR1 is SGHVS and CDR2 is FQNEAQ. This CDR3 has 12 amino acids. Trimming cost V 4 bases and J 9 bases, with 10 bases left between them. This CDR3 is CASSSQPVEQFF. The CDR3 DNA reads TGTGCCAGCAGCTCCCAGCCTGTTGAGCAGTTCTTC. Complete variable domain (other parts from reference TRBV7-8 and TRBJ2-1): GAGVSQSPRYKVAKRGQDVALRCDPISGHVSLFWYQQALGQGPEFLTYFQNEAQLDKSGLPSDRFFAERPEGSVSTLKIQRTQQEDSAVYLCASSSQPVEQFFGPGTRLTVL.

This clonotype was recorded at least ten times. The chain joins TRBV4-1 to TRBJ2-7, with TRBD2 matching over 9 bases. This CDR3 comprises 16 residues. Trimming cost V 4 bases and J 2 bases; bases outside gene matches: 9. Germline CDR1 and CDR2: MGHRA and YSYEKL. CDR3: CASSLLAGPPPYEQYF. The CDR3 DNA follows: TGCGCCAGCAGCCTCCTAGCGGGGCCGCCTCCCTACGAGCAGTACTTC.

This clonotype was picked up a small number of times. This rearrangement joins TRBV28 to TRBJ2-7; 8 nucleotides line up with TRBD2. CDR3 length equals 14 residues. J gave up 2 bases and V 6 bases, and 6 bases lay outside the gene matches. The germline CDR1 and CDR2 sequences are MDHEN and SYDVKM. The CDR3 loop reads CASRLADTTYEQYF. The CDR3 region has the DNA TGTGCCAGCAGACTAGCGGATACTACCTACGAGCAGTACTTC.

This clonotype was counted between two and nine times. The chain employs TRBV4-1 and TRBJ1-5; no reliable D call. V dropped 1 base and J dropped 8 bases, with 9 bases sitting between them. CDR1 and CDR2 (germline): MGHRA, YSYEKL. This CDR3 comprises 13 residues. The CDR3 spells CASSQGRSEPQHF. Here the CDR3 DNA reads TGCGCCAGCAGCCAAGGTAGATCGGAGCCCCAGCATTTT.

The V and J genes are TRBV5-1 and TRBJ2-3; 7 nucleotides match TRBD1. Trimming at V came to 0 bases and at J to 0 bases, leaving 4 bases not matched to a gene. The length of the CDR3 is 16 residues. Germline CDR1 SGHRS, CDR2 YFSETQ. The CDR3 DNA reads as TGCGCCAGCAGCTTGGGATGGGACAGCAGCACAGATACGCAGTATTTT. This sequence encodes CASSLGWDSSTDTQYF.

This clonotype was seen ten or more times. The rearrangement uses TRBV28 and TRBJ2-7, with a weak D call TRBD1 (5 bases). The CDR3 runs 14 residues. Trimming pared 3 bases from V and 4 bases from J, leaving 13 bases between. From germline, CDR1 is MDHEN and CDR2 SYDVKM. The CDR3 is CASSFRQIPYEQYF. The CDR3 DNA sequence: TGTGCCAGCAGTTTTCGACAGATTCCTTACGAGCAGTACTTC.

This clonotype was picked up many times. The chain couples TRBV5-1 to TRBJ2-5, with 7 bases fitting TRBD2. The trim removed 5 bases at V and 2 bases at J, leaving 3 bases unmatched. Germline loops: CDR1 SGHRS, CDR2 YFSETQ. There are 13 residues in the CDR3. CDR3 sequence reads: CASRVAGQETQYF. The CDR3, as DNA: TGCGCCAGCAGGGTAGCGGGTCAAGAGACCCAGTACTTC.

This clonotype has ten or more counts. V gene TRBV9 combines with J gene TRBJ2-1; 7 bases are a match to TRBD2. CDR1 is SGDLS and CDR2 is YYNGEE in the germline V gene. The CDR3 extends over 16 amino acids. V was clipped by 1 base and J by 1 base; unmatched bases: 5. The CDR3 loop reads CASSVLDGGSYNEQFF. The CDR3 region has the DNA TGTGCCAGCAGCGTACTTGACGGGGGGTCCTACAATGAGCAGTTCTTC.

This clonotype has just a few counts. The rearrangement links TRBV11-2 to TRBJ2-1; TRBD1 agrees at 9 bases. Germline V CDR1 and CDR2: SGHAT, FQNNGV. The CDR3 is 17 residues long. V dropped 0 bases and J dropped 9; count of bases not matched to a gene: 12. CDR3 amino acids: CASSLDPVTGGAGEQFF. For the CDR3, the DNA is TGTGCCAGCAGCTTAGATCCGGTGACAGGGGGTGCCGGTGAGCAGTTCTTC.

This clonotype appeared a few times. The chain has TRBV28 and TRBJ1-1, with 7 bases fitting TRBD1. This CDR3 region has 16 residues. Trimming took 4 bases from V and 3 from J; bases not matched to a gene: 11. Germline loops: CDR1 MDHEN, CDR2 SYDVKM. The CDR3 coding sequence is TGTGCCAGCAGTTCGGGGGCAGGGGGACCGGACACTGAAGCTTTCTTT. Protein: CASSSGAGGPDTEAFF.

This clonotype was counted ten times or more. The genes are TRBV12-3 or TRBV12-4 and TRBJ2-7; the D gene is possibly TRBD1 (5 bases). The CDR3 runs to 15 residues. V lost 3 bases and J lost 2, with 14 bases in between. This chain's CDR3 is CASSLGRGEAYEQYF. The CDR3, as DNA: TGTGCCAGCAGTTTGGGTAGGGGTGAAGCCTACGAGCAGTACTTC.

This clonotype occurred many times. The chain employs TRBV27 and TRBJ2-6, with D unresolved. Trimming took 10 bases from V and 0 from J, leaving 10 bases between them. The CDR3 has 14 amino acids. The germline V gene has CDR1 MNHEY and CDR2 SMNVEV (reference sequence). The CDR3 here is CATRTASGANVLTF. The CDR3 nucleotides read TGTGCCACCCGGACGGCCTCTGGGGCCAACGTCCTGACTTTC. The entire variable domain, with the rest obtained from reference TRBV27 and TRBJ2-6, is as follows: EAQVTQNPRYLITVTGKKLTVTCSQNMNHEYMSWYRQDPGLGLRQIYYSMNVEVTDKGDVPEGYKVSRKEKRNFPLILESPSPNQTSLYFCATRTASGANVLTFGAGSRLTVL.

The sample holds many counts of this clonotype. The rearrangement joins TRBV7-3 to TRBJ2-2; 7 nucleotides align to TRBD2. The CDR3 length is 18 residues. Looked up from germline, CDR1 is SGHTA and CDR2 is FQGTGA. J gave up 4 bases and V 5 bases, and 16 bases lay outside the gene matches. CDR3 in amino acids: CASSPIGRASRGTGELFF. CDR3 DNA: TGTGCCAGCAGCCCAATAGGGAGGGCATCTCGAGGCACCGGGGAGCTGTTTTTT.

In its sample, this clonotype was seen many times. For the CDR3, the DNA is TGTGCCACCAGTGATTGGTCGGGCCCGGAAAAGACAGATACGCAGTATTTT. Amino acid sequence: CATSDWSGPEKTDTQYF. V is TRBV24-1 and J is TRBJ2-3, with D unclear. Germline values: CDR1 KGHDR, CDR2 SFDVKD. This CDR3 contains 17 residues. V lost 2 bases to trimming and J lost 3 bases, with 17 bases between them.

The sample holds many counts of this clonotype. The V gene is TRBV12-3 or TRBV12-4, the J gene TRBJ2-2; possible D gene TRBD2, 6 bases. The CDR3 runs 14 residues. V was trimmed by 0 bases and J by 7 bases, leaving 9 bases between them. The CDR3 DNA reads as TGTGCCAGCAGTTTAGCAGCGGGTGGCGGGGAGCTGTTTTTT. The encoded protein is CASSLAAGGGELFF.

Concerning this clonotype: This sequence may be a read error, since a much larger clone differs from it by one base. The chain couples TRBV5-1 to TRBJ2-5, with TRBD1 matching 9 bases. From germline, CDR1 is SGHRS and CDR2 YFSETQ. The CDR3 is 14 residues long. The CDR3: CVSRLGQGQETQYF. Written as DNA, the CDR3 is TGCGTCAGCAGGCTGGGACAGGGCCAAGAGACCCAGTACTTC.

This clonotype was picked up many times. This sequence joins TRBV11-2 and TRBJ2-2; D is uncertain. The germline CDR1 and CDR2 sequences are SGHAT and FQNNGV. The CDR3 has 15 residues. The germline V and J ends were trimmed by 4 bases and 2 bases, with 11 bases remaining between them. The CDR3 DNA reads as TGTGCCAGCAGCTACAGTTCAACAAACACCGGGGAGCTGTTTTTT. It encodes CASSYSSTNTGELFF.

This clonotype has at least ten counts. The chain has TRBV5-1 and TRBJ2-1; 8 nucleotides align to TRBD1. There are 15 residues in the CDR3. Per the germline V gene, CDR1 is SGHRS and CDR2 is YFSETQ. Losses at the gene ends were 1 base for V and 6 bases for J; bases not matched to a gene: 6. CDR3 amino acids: CASSLTDRAGNEQFF. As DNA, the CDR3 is TGCGCCAGCAGCTTGACGGACAGGGCTGGCAATGAGCAGTTCTTC.

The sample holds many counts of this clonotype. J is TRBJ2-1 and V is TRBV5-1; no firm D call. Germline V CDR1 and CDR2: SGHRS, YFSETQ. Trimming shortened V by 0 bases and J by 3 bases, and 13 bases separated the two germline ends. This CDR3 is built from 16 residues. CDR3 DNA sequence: TGCGCCAGCAGCTTGGCCGGTTCCCTGGGCTACAATGAGCAGTTCTTC. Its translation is CASSLAGSLGYNEQFF.

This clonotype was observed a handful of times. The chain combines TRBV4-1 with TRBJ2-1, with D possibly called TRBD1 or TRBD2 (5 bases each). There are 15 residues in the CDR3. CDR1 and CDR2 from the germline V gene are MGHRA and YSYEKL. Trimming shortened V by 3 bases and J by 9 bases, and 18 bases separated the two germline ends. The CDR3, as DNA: TGCGCCAGCAGCCAGTCCCTGACCGGGACCAGTGAGCAGTTCTTC. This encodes CASSQSLTGTSEQFF.

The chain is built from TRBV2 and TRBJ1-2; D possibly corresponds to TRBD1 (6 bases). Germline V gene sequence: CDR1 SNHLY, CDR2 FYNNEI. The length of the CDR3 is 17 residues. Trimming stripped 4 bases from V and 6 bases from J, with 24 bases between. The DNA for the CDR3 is TGTGCCAGCAGTGGCGCCGGGACACCCGGTGTGATTAATGGCTACACCTTC. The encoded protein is CASSGAGTPGVINGYTF. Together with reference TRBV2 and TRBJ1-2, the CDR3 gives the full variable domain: EPEVTQTPSHQVTQMGQEVILRCVPISNHLYFYWYRQILGQKVEFLVSFYNNEISEKSEIFDDQFSVERPDGSNFTLKIRSTKLEDSAMYFCASSGAGTPGVINGYTFGSGTRLTVV.

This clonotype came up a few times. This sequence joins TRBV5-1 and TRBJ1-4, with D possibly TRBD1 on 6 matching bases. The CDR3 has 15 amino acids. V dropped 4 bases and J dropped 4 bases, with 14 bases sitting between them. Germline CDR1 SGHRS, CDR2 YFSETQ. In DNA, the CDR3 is TGCGCCAGCAGCCCGAGGACAGAAGTTAATGAAAAACTGTTTTTT. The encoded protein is CASSPRTEVNEKLFF.

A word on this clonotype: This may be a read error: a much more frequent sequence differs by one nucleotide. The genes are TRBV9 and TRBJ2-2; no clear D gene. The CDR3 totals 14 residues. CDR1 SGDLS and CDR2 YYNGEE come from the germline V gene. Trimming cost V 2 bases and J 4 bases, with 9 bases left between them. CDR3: CASSVSPTTGELFF. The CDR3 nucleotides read TGTGCCAGCAGCGTCTCCCCGACCACCGGGGAGCTGTTTTTT.

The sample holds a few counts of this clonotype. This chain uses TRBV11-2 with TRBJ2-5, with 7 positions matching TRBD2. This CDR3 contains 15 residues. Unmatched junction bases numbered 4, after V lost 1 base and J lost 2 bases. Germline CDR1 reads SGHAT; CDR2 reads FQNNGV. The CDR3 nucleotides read TGTGCCAGCAGCTTAGGAGTGGGAGGGCAAGAGACCCAGTACTTC. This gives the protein CASSLGVGGQETQYF.

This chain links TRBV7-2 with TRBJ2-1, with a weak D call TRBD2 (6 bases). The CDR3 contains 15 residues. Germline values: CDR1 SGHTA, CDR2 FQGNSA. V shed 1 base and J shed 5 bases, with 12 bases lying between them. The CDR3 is CASSLELASHNEQFF. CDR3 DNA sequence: TGTGCCAGCAGCTTAGAACTAGCATCCCACAATGAGCAGTTCTTC.

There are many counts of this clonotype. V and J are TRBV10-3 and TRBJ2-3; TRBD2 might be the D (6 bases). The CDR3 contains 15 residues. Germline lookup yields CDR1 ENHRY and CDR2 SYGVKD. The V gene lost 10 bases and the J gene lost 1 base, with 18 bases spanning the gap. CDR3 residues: CATTRRGVGTDTQYF. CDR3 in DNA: TGTGCCACAACCCGGCGGGGAGTGGGCACAGATACGCAGTATTTT.